This T cell receptor (beta chain) was captured by sequencing in a study of T cells in Graves' hyperthyroidism and ophthalmopathy. Overall study: Peripheral blood sampling occurred at initial diagnosis, before any treatment. Whole-study findings and limits: Prediction of ophthalmopathy progression came a median around 7.1 months pre-onset.

Many counts were recorded for this clonotype. Its antigen remains unidentified. TCR beta CDR3 regions were amplified from RNA. HTBI primers drove first-round RT-PCR of the TCR CDR3. TCRdb reprocessed the multiplex PCR reads via MiXCR and lists one record per CDR3 protein. The data contain some 570,000 distinct CDR3 sequences, about 14% of them singletons. The receptor comes from a woman between 18 and 29 years old with Graves' ophthalmopathy. Material: blood.

CDR3 coding DNA: TGCGCCAGCAGAAGGACGGCGGGAAGCACCCACACCGGGGAGCTGTTTTTT. Protein sequence: CASRRTAGSTHTGELFF. The V and J genes are TRBV5-1 and TRBJ2-2, with D tentatively TRBD2 (6 bases). The CDR3 is 17 amino acids. Germline lookup yields CDR1 SGHRS and CDR2 YFSETQ. The V and J ends lost 5 bases and 3 bases respectively, with 20 bases between them.